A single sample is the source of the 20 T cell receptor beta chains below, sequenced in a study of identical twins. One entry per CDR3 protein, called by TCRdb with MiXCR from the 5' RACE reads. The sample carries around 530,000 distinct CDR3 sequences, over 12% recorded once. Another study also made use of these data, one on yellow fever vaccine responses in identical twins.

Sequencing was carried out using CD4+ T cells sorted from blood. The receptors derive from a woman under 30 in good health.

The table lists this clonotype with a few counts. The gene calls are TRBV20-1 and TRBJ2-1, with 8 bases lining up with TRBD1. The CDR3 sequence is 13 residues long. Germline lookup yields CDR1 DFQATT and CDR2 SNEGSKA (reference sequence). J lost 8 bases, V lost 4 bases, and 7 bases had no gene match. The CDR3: CSANRDRGDEQFF. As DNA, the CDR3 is TGCAGTGCTAACCGAGACAGGGGTGATGAGCAGTTCTTC.

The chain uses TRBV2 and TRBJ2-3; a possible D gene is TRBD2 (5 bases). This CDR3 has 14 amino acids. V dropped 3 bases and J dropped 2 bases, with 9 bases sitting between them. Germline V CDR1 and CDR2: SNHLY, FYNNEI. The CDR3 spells CASSEIGLTDTQYF. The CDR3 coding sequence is TGTGCCAGCAGTGAGATCGGACTCACAGATACGCAGTATTTT.

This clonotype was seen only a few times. CDR3 in amino acids: CASSLSLGQLGNEQFF. CDR3 coding DNA: TGTGCCAGCAGCTTAAGTTTAGGACAACTAGGGAATGAGCAGTTCTTC. The chain employs TRBV11-2 and TRBJ2-1, with D perhaps assigned TRBD1 or TRBD2 (5 bases each). Germline CDR1 is SGHAT and CDR2 is FQNNGV. The CDR3 is made up of 16 amino acids. Trimming pared 2 bases from V and 7 bases from J, leaving 18 bases between.

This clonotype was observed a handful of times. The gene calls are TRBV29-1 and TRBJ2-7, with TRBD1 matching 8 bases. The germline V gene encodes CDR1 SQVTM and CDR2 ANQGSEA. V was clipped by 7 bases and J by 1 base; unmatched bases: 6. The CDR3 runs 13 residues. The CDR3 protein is CSGRQGSSYEQYF. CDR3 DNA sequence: TGCAGCGGACGACAGGGGTCTTCCTACGAGCAGTACTTC.

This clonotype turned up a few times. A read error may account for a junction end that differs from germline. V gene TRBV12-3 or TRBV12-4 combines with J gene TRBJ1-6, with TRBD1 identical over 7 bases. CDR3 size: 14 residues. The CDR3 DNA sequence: TGTGCCAGCACTGTAGGGGGACAGACGTCACCCTTCCACTTT. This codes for CASTVGGQTSPFHF.

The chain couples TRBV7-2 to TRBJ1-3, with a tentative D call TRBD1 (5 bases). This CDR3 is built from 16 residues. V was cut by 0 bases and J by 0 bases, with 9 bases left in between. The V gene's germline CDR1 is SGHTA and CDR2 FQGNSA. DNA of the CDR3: TGTGCCAGCAGCTTAGCGGCAGGGTACTCTGGAAACACCATATATTTT. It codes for CASSLAAGYSGNTIYF. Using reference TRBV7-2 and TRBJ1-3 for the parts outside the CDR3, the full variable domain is GAGVSQSPSNKVTEKGKDVELRCDPISGHTALYWYRQSLGQGLEFLIYFQGNSAPDKSGLPSDRFSAERTGGSVSTLTIQRTQQEDSAVYLCASSLAAGYSGNTIYFGEGSWLTVV.

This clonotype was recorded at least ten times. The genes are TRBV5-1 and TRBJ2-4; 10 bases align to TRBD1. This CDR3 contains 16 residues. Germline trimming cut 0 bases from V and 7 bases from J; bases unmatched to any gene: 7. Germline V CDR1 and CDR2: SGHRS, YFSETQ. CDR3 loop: CASSLEGTGEFNIQYF. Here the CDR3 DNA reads TGCGCCAGCAGCTTGGAGGGGACAGGGGAATTTAACATTCAGTACTTC.

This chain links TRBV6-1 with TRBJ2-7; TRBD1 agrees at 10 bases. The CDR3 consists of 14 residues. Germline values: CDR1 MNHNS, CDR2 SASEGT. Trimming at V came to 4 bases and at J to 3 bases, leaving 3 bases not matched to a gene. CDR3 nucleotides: TGTGCCAGCAGTGCCGGACAGGGGGGCTACGAGCAGTACGTC. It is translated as CASSAGQGGYEQYV.

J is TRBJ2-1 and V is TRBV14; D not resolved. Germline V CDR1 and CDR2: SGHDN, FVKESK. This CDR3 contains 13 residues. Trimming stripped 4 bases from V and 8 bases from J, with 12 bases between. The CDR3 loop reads CASSPLSLDEQFF. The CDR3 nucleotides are TGTGCCAGCAGCCCGCTCTCATTAGATGAGCAGTTCTTC.

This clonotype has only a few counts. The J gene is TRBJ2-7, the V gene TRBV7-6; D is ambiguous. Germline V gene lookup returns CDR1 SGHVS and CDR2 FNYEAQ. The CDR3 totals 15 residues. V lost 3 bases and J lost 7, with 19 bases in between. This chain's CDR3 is CASSFRETPFWEQYF. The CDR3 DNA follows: TGTGCCAGCAGCTTTAGGGAAACCCCGTTCTGGGAGCAGTACTTC. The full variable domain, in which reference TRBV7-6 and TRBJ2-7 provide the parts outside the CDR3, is GAGVSQSPRYKVTKRGQDVALRCDPISGHVSLYWYRQALGQGPEFLTYFNYEAQQDKSGLPNDRFSAERPEGSISTLTIQRTEQRDSAMYRCASSFRETPFWEQYFGPGTRLTVT.

In DNA, the CDR3 is TGCGCCAGCAGCGTCATGGGACAGGGGAACACTGAAGCTTTCTTT. It encodes CASSVMGQGNTEAFF. This chain uses TRBV5-1 with TRBJ1-1; TRBD1 aligns across 9 bases. Germline CDR1 SGHRS, CDR2 YFSETQ. V was clipped by 4 bases and J by 1 base; unmatched bases: 5. The CDR3 extends over 15 amino acids.

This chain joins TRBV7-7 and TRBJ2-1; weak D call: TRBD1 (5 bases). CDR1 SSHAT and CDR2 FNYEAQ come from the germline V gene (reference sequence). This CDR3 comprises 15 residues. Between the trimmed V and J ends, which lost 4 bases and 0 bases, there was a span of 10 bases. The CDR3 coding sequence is TGTGCCAGCAGCTCACAGGAAACCTCCTACAATGAGCAGTTCTTC. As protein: CASSSQETSYNEQFF.

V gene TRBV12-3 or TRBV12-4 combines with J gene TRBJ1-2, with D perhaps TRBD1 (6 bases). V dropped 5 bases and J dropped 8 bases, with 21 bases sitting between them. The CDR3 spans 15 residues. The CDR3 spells CASSGPGHGDRGYTF. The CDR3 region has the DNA TGTGCCAGCAGTGGACCCGGCCACGGTGACAGGGGCTACACCTTC.

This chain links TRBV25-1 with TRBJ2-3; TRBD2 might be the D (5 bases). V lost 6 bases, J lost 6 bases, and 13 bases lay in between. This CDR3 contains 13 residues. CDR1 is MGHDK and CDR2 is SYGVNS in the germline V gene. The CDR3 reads CASSMAGSDTQYF. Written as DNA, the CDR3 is TGTGCCAGCAGCATGGCGGGCTCGGATACGCAGTATTTT.

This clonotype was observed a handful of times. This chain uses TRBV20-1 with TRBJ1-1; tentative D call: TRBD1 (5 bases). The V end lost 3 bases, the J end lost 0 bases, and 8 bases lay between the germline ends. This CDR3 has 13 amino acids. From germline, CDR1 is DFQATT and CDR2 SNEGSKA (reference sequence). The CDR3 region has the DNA TGCAGTGCTAGGGGGGGTATGAACACTGAAGCTTTCTTT. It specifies CSARGGMNTEAFF.

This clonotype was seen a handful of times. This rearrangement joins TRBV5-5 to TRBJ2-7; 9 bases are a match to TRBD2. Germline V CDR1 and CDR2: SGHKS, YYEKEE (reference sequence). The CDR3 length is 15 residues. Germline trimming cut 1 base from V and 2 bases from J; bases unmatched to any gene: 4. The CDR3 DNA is TGTGCCAGCAGCTTGAGGCTAGCGGGAACCTACGAGCAGTACGTC. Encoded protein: CASSLRLAGTYEQYV.

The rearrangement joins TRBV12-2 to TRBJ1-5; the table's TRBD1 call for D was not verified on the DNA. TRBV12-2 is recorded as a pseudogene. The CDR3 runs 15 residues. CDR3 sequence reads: CASRPPDRGNQPQHF. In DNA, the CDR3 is TGTGCAAGTCGCCCACCGGACAGAGGCAATCAGCCCCAGCATTTT.

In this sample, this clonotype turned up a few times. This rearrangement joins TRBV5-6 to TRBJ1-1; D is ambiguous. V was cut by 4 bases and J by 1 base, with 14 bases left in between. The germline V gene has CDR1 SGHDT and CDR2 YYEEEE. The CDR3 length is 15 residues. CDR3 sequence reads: CASSHGLTRNTEAFF. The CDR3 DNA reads TGTGCCAGCAGCCATGGACTAACGAGGAACACTGAAGCTTTCTTT.

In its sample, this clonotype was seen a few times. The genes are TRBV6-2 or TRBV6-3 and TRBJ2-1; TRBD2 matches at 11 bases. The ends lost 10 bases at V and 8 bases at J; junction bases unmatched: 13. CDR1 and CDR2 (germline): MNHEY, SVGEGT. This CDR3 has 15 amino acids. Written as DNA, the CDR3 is TGTGCCACCGGAACTAGCGGGAGCCTTGCCTATGAGCAGTTCTTC. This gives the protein CATGTSGSLAYEQFF.

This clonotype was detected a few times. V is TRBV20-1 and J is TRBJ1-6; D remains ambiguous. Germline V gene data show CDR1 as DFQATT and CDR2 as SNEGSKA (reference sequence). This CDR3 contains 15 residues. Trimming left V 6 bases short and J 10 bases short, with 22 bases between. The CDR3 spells CSAPPDGRISSPLHF. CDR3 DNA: TGCAGTGCACCCCCCGACGGGCGGATTAGCTCACCCCTCCACTTT.